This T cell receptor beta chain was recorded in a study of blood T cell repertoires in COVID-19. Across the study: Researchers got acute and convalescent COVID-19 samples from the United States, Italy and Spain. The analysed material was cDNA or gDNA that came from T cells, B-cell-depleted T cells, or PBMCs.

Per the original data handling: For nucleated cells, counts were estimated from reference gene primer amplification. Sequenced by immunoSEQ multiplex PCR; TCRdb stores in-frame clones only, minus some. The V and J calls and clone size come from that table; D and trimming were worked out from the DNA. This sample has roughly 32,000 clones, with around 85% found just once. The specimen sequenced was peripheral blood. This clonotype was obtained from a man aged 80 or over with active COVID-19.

CDR3 in amino acids: CASGFPNRGGNTIYF. CDR3 nucleotide sequence: TGTGCCAGCGGTTTCCCTAACAGGGGAGGAAACACCATATATTTT. The chain links TRBV11-2 to TRBJ1-3, with TRBD1 matching 7 bases. The CDR3 length is 15 residues. Germline lookup yields CDR1 SGHAT and CDR2 FQNNGV. The trim removed 8 bases at V and 4 bases at J, leaving 11 bases unmatched. Complete variable domain (other parts from reference TRBV11-2 and TRBJ1-3): EAGVAQSPRYKIIEKRQSVAFWCNPISGHATLYWYQQILGQGPKLLIQFQNNGVVDDSQLPKDRFSAERLKGVDSTLKIQPAKLEDSAVYLCASGFPNRGGNTIYFGEGSWLTVV.